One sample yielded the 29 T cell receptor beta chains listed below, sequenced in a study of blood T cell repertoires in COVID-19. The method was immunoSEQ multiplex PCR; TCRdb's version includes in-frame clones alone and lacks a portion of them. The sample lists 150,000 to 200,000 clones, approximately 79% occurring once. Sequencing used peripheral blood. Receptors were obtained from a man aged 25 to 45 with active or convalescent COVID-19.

The CDR3 DNA sequence: TGTGCCAGCAAGCTAGCGGGAGTCTACGAGCAGTACTTC. This sequence encodes CASKLAGVYEQYF. The gene calls are TRBV2 and TRBJ2-7, with 10 bases lining up with TRBD2. The germline CDR1 and CDR2 sequences are SNHLY and FYNNEI. J gave up 3 bases and V 7 bases, and 3 bases lay outside the gene matches. The CDR3 has 13 amino acids.

This chain's CDR3 is CASSVDRGEGEKLFF. The CDR3 nucleotides read TGTGCCAGCAGCGTAGATCGGGGGGAAGGTGAAAAACTGTTTTTT. The V and J genes are TRBV9 and TRBJ1-4; perhaps TRBD1 as D (5 bases). This CDR3 spans 15 amino acids. Germline assignment: CDR1 SGDLS and CDR2 YYNGEE. Trimming took off 0 bases at V and 7 bases at J, with 13 bases between the two ends.

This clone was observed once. The DNA for the CDR3 is TGTGCCAGCAGTGAAACCGGGACAGGTTATCAGTATTTT. As protein: CASSETGTGYQYF. The genes are TRBV25-1 and TRBJ2-3, with 8 bases fitting TRBD1. V was pared by 2 bases and J by 12 bases, with 7 bases of the junction left unmatched. The CDR3 runs 13 residues. The germline CDR1 and CDR2 sequences are MGHDK and SYGVNS.

The CDR3: CASSWGQGATGELFF. The CDR3 DNA reads as TGTGCCAGCAGCTGGGGACAGGGGGCGACCGGGGAGCTGTTTTTT. The chain combines TRBV5-6 with TRBJ2-2, with 12 bases aligning to TRBD1. Germline CDR1 reads SGHDT; CDR2 reads YYEEEE. V lost 3 bases, J lost 5 bases, and 2 bases stayed unmatched. The CDR3 runs to 15 residues.

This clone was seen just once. CDR3 nucleotide sequence: TGTGCCAGCAGTTTTAGCGGGTCGAATGAGCAGTTCTTC. It codes for CASSFSGSNEQFF. The gene calls are TRBV27 and TRBJ2-1; TRBD2 matches at 7 bases. Unmatched junction bases numbered 3, after V lost 3 bases and J lost 7 bases. Germline V gene sequence: CDR1 MNHEY, CDR2 SMNVEV (reference sequence). The CDR3 totals 13 residues.

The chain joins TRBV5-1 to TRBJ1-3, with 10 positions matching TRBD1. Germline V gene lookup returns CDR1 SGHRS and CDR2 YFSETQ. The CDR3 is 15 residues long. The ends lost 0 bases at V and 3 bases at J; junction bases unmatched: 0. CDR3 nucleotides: TGCGCCAGCAGCTTGGGGACAGGGGGTGGAAACACCATATATTTT. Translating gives CASSLGTGGGNTIYF.

CDR3 residues: CATSSAGANVLTF. The DNA for the CDR3 is TGTGCCACCAGCAGTGCTGGGGCCAACGTCCTGACTTTC. The J gene is TRBJ2-6, the V gene TRBV24-1; no clear D. CDR3 length: 13 amino acids. With 7 bases removed from V and 2 bases from J, the gap between germline ends came to 5 bases. CDR1 is KGHDR and CDR2 is SFDVKD in the germline V gene.

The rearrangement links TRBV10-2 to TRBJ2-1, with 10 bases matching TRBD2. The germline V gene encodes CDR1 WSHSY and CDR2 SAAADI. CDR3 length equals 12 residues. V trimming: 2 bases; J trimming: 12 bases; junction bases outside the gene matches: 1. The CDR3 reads CASSEGLAVQFF. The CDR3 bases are TGCGCCAGCAGTGAGGGACTAGCGGTGCAGTTCTTC.

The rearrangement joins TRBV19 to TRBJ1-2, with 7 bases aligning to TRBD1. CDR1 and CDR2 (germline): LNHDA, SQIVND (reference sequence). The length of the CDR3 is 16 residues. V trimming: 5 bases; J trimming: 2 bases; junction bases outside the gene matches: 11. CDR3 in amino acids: CASSRSPGTANYGYTF. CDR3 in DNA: TGTGCCAGTAGTCGAAGCCCCGGGACAGCCAACTATGGCTACACCTTC. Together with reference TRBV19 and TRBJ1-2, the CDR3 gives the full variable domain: DGGITQSPKYLFRKEGQNVTLSCEQNLNHDAMYWYRQDPGQGLRLIYYSQIVNDFQKGDIAEGYSVSREKKESFPLTVTSAQKNPTAFYLCASSRSPGTANYGYTFGSGTRLTVV.

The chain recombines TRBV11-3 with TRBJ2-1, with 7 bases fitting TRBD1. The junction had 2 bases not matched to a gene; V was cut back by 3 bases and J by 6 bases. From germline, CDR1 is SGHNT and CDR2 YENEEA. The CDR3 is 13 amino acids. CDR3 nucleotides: TGTGCCAGCAGCTTCAACAGGGGCAATGAGCAGTTCTTC. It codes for CASSFNRGNEQFF. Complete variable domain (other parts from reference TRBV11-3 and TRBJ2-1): EAGVVQSPRYKIIEKKQPVAFWCNPISGHNTLYWYLQNLGQGPELLIRYENEEAVDDSQLPKDRFSAERLKGVDSTLKIQPAELGDSAVYLCASSFNRGNEQFFGPGTRLTVL.

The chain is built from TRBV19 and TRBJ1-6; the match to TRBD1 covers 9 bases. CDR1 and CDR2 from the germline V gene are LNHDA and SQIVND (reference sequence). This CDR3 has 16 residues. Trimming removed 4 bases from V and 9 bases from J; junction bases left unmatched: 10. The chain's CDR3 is CASSRTGDSRVSPLHF. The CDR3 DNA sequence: TGTGCCAGTAGTAGGACAGGGGACTCAAGGGTTTCACCCCTCCACTTT.

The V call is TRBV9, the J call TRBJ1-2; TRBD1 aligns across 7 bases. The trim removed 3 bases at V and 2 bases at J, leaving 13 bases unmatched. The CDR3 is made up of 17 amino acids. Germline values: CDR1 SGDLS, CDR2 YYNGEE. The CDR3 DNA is TGTGCCAGCAGCGCCTACGGGGCAGGGGGAAACAACTATGGCTACACCTTC. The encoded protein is CASSAYGAGGNNYGYTF.

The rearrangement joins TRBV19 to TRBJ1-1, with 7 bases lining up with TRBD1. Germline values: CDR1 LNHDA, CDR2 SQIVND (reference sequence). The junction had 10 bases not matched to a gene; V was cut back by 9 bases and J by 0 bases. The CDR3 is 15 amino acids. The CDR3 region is CASDGTAKMNTEAFF. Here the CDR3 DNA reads TGTGCCAGCGACGGGACAGCGAAAATGAACACTGAAGCTTTCTTT.

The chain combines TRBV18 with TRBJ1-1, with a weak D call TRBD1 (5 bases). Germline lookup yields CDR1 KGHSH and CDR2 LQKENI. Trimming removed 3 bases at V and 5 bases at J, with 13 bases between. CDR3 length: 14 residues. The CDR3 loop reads CASSPGRGSTEAFF. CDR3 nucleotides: TGTGCCAGCTCACCGGGCCGGGGGAGTACTGAAGCTTTCTTT. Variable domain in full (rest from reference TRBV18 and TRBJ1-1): NAGVMQNPRHLVRRRGQEARLRCSPMKGHSHVYWYRQLPEEGLKFMVYLQKENIIDESGMPKERFSAEFPKEGPSILRIQQVVRGDSAAYFCASSPGRGSTEAFFGQGTRLTVV.

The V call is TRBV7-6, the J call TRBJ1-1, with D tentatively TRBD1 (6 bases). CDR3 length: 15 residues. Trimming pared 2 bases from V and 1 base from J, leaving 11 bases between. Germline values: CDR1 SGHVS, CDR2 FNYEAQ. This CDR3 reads CASSLPGHKNTEAFF. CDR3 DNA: TGTGCCAGCAGCTTACCGGGACACAAGAACACTGAAGCTTTCTTT.

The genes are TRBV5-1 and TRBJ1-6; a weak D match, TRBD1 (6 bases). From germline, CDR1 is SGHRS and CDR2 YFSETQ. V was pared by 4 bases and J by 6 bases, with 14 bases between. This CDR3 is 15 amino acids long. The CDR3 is CASSPLGQSNSPLHF. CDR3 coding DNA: TGCGCCAGCAGCCCTCTCGGACAGAGTAATTCACCCCTCCACTTT.

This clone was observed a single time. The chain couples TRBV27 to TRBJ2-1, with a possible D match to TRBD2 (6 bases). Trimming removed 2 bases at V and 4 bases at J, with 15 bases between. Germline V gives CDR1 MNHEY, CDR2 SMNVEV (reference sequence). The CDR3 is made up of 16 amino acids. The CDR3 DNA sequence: TGTGCCAGCAGTTTAGGGTGGGAGGCGCCATACAATGAGCAGTTCTTC. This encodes CASSLGWEAPYNEQFF.

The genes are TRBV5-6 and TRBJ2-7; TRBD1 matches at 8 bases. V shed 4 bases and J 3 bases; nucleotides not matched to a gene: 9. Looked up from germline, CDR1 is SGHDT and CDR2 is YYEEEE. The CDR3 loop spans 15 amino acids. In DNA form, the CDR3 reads TGTGCCAGCAGCGGAGGACGGACAGGGAGCTACGAGCAGTACTTC. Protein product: CASSGGRTGSYEQYF.

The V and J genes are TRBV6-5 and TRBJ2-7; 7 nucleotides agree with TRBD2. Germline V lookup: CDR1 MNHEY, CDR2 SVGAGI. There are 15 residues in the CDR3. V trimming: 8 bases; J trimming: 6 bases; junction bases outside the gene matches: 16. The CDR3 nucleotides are TGTGCCAGCTATCAACCGGGACGAGGGGAGGGCGAGCAGTACTTC. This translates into CASYQPGRGEGEQYF.

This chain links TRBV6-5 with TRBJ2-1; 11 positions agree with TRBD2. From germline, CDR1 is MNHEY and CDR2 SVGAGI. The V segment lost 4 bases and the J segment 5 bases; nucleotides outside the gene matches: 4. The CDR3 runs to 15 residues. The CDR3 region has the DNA TGTGCCAGCAGTTTAGCGGGAGGGCCTAACAATGAGCAGTTCTTC. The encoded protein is CASSLAGGPNNEQFF.

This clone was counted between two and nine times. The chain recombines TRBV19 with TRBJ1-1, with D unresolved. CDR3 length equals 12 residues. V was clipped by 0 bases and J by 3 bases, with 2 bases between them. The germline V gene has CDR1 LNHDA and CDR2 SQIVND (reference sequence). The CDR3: CASSIDYTEAFF. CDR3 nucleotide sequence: TGTGCCAGTAGTATAGACTACACTGAAGCTTTCTTT.

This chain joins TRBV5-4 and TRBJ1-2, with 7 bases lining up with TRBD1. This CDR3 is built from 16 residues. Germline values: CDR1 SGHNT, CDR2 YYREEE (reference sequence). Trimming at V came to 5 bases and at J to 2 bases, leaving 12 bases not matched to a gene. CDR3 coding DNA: TGTGCCAGCAGGGCGAGTGGGGGACAGAGGAACTATGGCTACACCTTC. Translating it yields CASRASGGQRNYGYTF.

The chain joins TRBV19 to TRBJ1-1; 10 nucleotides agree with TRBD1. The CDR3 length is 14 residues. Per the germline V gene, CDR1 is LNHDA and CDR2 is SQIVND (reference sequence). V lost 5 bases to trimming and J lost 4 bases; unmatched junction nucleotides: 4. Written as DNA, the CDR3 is TGTGCCAGTAGTGGGACAGGGGTCGGCACTGAAGCTTTCTTT. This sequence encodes CASSGTGVGTEAFF.

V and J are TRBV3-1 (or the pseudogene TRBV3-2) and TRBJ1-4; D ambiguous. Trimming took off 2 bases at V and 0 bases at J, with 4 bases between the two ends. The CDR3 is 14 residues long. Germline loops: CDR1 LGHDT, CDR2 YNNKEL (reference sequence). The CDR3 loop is CASSQTSTNEKLFF. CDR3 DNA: TGTGCCAGCAGCCAAACATCAACTAATGAAAAACTGTTTTTT.

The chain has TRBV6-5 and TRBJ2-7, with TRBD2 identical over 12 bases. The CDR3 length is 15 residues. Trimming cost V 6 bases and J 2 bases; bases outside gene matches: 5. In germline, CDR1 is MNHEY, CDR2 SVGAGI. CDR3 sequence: CASRRSSGGAYEQYV. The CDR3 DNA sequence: TGTGCCAGCAGAAGATCTAGCGGGGGGGCCTACGAGCAGTACGTC.

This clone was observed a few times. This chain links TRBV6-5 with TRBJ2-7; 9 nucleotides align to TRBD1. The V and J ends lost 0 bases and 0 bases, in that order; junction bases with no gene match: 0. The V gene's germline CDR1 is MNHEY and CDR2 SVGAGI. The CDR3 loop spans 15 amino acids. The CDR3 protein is CASSYSGQGSYEQYF. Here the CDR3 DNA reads TGTGCCAGCAGTTACTCGGGACAGGGCTCCTACGAGCAGTACTTC.

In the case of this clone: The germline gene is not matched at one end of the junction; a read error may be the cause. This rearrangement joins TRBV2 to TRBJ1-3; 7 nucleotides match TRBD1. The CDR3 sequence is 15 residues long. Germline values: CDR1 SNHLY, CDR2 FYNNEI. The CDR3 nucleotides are TGTGCCAGCGGTGAAGGGGGCCGCTCTGGAAACACCATATATTTT. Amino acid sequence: CASGEGGRSGNTIYF.

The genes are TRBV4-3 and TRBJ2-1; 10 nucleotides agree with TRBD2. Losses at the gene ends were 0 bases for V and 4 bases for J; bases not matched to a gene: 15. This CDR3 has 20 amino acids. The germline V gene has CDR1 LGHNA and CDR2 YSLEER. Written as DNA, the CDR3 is TGCGCCAGCAGCCAAGAAAGATGGCTAGCGGGAGCTTCTCCTTACAATGAGCAGTTCTTC. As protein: CASSQERWLAGASPYNEQFF.

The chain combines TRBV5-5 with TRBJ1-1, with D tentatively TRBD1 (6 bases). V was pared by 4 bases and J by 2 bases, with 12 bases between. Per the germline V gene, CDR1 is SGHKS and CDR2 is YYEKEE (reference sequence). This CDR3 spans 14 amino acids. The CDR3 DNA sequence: TGTGCCAGCAGCCTAGACAGGCCAAACACTGAAGCTTTCTTT. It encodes CASSLDRPNTEAFF.